This TCR beta chain was documented in a study of blood T cell repertoires in COVID-19. Study-wide background: T cells, B-cell-depleted T cells, or PBMCs supplied cDNA or gDNA.

Source study methods: By means of reference gene primer amplification, nucleated cell counts were estimated. Sequenced by immunoSEQ multiplex PCR; TCRdb stores in-frame clones only, minus some. The DNA was the basis for D and trimming; V, J and clone size are from that table. Of some 74,000 clones detected, over 70% appear once; the ten largest clones hold roughly 12%. Trimming left V 7 bases short and J 4 bases short, with 19 bases between. The germline V gene encodes CDR1 MNHNY and CDR2 SVGAGI (reference sequence). This CDR3 region has 15 residues. Source material: peripheral blood. The sequence was obtained from a human donor in a cohort sampled during active COVID-19. This chain joins TRBV6-6 and TRBJ1-1; D gene ambiguous. CDR3 region: CASTPEARPGTEAFF. CDR3 bases: TGTGCCAGCACCCCGGAAGCCCGTCCGGGCACTGAAGCTTTCTTT.